These T cell receptor beta chains were read from a single sample in a study of shared clonotypes between healthy human individuals. Profiling relied on immunoSEQ multiplex PCR, and the TCRdb table lists in-frame clones only, not all of them. The sample has roughly 2.4 million clones, 95% seen once. Sequences were obtained from naive CD4+ T cells sorted from blood. Receptors originate from a man in his late teens or twenties in good health. CDR3s include the opening cysteine and the closing phenylalanine or tryptophan. The D gene is left open where the match is weak.

j_gene | d_gene | v_gene | CDR3nt | CDR3aa
TRBJ2-3 | . | TRBV5-1 | TGCGCCAGCAGTAGGGGGGACACAGATACGCAGTATTTT | CASSRGDTDTQYF
TRBJ1-3 | . | TRBV18 | TGTGCCAGCTCACCCATCCGGACAGACTCTGGAAACACCATATATTTT | CASSPIRTDSGNTIYF
TRBJ2-7 | TRBD1 | TRBV11-2 | TGTGCCAGCAGCGGGGACAGCGCTCCCTACGAGCAGTACTTC | CASSGDSAPYEQYF
TRBJ2-5 | TRBD2 | TRBV18 | TGTGCCAGCTCACTCGGACTAGCGGGAGGGCTTGAGACCCAGTACTTC | CASSLGLAGGLETQYF
TRBJ2-7 | TRBD1 | TRBV7-9 | TGTGCCAGCAGCTTATTTCCGGGACAGGTGCTCGCGGCGCAGTACTTC | CASSLFPGQVLAAQYF
TRBJ2-1 | TRBD2 | TRBV11-2 | TGTGCCAGCAGCTTAGGGGCTAGCGGGTGGTCAGAGTATGAGCAGTTCTTC | CASSLGASGWSEYEQFF
TRBJ1-1 | . | TRBV10-3 | TGTGCCATCAGTGAGAGGGGAAAGGACACTGAAGCTTTCTTT | CAISERGKDTEAFF
TRBJ2-7 | . | TRBV7-8 | TGTGCCAGCAGCCTAGAGACAGGATGGGCTTACGAGCAGTACTTC | CASSLETGWAYEQYF
TRBJ2-2 | TRBD2 | TRBV2 | TGTGCCAGCCGAGCTAGCGGGGCGAACACCGGGGAGCTGTTTTTT | CASRASGANTGELFF
TRBJ2-7 | . | TRBV2 | TGTGCCAGCAGTGAAGTGCAGGGGGGATCCTACGAGCAGTACTTC | CASSEVQGGSYEQYF
TRBJ2-2 | TRBD1 | TRBV5-1 | TGCGCCAGCAGCCAAGGACAGGGCTACACCGGGGAGCTGTTTTTT | CASSQGQGYTGELFF
TRBJ1-6 | . | TRBV7-3 | TGTGCCAGCAGCAACGGCCCAGGGCTGGGTTCACCCCTCCACTTT | CASSNGPGLGSPLHF
TRBJ1-5 | . | TRBV7-9 | TGTGCCAGCAGCTTAGGAGACAATAGCAATCAGCCCCAGCATTTT | CASSLGDNSNQPQHF
TRBJ1-5 | . | TRBV5-6 | TGTGCCAGCAGCTTGTATAAGGGTATGGGCAATCAGCCCCAGCATTTT | CASSLYKGMGNQPQHF
TRBJ2-5 | TRBD2 | TRBV7-9 | TGTGCCAGCAGCCCCAGACTAGCGGGGAACCAAGAGACCCAGTACTTC | CASSPRLAGNQETQYF
TRBJ2-4 | TRBD1 | TRBV28 | TGTGCCAGCAGTTTCGGGGGACAGGGAAAAAACATTCAGTACTTC | CASSFGGQGKNIQYF
TRBJ1-2 | . | TRBV6-5 | TGTGCCAGCAGCCCCTCAGGTATAGGTGGCTACACCTTC | CASSPSGIGGYTF
TRBJ2-1 | TRBD2 | TRBV6-5 | TGTGCCAGCAGTCCACTCGGCGGGAGCAATGAGCAGTTCTTC | CASSPLGGSNEQFF
TRBJ1-1 | TRBD1 | TRBV7-6 | TGTGCCAGCAGCGTACAGGGGGCGCGGAACACTGAAGCTTTCTTT | CASSVQGARNTEAFF
TRBJ1-3 | . | TRBV28 | TGTGCCAGCAGTTTTGGAGGGCTGCAGAGCTCTGGAAACACCATATATTTT | CASSFGGLQSSGNTIYF
TRBJ2-2 | TRBD2 | TRBV10-2 | TGCGCCAGCAGTGAGCCGGGACTAGCGGGACTATTTATCCCCGGGGAGCTGTTTTTT | CASSEPGLAGLFIPGELFF
TRBJ1-3 | . | TRBV30 | TGTGCCTGGAGTGTAGCCGCCGCTGGAAACACCATATATTTT | CAWSVAAAGNTIYF
TRBJ1-6 | . | TRBV6-1 | TGTGCCAGCAGTGAAGACAGGAACTCCTATAATTCACCCCTCCACTTT | CASSEDRNSYNSPLHF
TRBJ1-5 | . | TRBV7-8 | TGTGCCAGCAGCTTACCCAATCAGCCCCAGCATTTT | CASSLPNQPQHF
TRBJ2-1 | . | TRBV6-5 | TGTGCCAGCAGTTACTCCTGGACCGGGGCGCGTGAGCAGTTCTTC | CASSYSWTGAREQFF
TRBJ2-3 | TRBD2 | TRBV6-4 | TGTGCCAGCAGTGAGCAGCGGGGGGCCGGTGGCACAGATACGCAGTATTTT | CASSEQRGAGGTDTQYF
TRBJ2-1 | TRBD2 | TRBV5-1 | TGCGCCAGCAGAACCAACGGGGGGAGCTCCTACAATGAGCAGTTCTTC | CASRTNGGSSYNEQFF
TRBJ2-5 | TRBD1 | TRBV18 | TGTGCCAGCGGACGGGGACAGCAAGAGACCCAGTACTTC | CASGRGQQETQYF
TRBJ1-3 | . | TRBV28 | TGTGCCAGCAGTTTGGCGGCGGTTAGAGGGGGGCGTGGAAACACCATATATTTT | CASSLAAVRGGRGNTIYF
TRBJ2-7 | TRBD2 | TRBV25-1 | TGTGCCAGCAGGGTAGCGGGAGGCTACGAGCAGTACTTC | CASRVAGGYEQYF
TRBJ2-7 | TRBD1 | TRBV28 | TGTGCCAGTGAACCGGGACAGGGGACCTACGAGCAGTACTTC | CASEPGQGTYEQYF
TRBJ1-5 | . | TRBV7-9 | TGTGCCAGCAGCTTAGAAGGATTCAATCAGCCCCAGCATTTT | CASSLEGFNQPQHF